This TCR beta chain was captured by sequencing in a study of blood T cell repertoires in COVID-19. Study as a whole: The study drew acute and convalescent COVID-19 samples from the United States, Italy and Spain. Sources were T cells, B-cell-depleted T cells, or PBMCs; the material itself was cDNA or gDNA.

Source study methods: How many nucleated cells were present was estimated from reference gene primer amplification. The method was immunoSEQ multiplex PCR; TCRdb's version includes in-frame clones alone and lacks a portion of them. D and trimming were read from the DNA, whereas the V and J calls and clone size are those reported in that table. The table has fewer than 130,000 clones, about 80% seen once. The CDR3 loop spans 14 amino acids. The germline V gene has CDR1 LNHDA and CDR2 SQIVND (reference sequence). Trimming cost V 6 bases and J 3 bases; bases outside gene matches: 6. Only one count was recorded for this clone.

The TCR originated in a woman over 75 with acute or convalescent COVID-19. The sample taken for sequencing was peripheral blood. V is TRBV19 and J is TRBJ2-7, with TRBD1 identical over 9 bases. CDR3 bases: TGTGCCAGTAGGCCGACAGGGGGTGTCTACGAGCAGTACTTC. This sequence encodes CASRPTGGVYEQYF.